These 3 T cell receptor beta chains came from one sample sequenced in a study of radiation and T cells in renal cell carcinoma. Only in-frame clones appear in the TCRdb table, and some are missing; sequencing was by immunoSEQ multiplex PCR. The table has around 45,000 clones, over 80% seen once; the top ten hold 27%. Documented time point: blood 4 weeks post-SBRT, at nephrectomy. Treatment meaning: 15 Gy SBRT to primary tumor, nephrectomy 4 weeks later. This material consisted of blood, taken from a patient whose treatment included radiotherapy and nephrectomy. The receptor source for this set is an older woman with renal cell carcinoma.

The gene calls are TRBV9 and TRBJ2-3; tentative D call: TRBD2 (6 bases). In germline, CDR1 is SGDLS, CDR2 YYNGEE. There are 14 residues in the CDR3. V dropped 3 bases and J dropped 0 bases, with 8 bases sitting between them. CDR3: CASSGSGSTDTQYF. The CDR3 bases are TGTGCCAGCAGCGGCAGCGGGAGCACAGATACGCAGTATTTT.

V usage is TRBV14 and J usage is TRBJ1-2; 7 positions agree with TRBD1. CDR1 and CDR2 (germline): SGHDN, FVKESK. V was pared by 4 bases and J by 5 bases, with 4 bases of the junction left unmatched. The CDR3 runs 13 residues. CDR3 nucleotide sequence: TGTGCCAGCAGCCCCGGGACAGATTATGGCTACACCTTC. Protein: CASSPGTDYGYTF.

The chain recombines TRBV7-7 with TRBJ2-2; 9 bases align to TRBD1. V was clipped by 1 base and J by 8 bases; unmatched bases: 5. Germline-derived CDR1 and CDR2 are SSHAT and FNYEAQ (reference sequence). This CDR3 has 15 residues. CDR3 coding DNA: TGTGCCAGCAGCTTAGGGGGACAGGGCGCGGGGGAGCTGTTTTTT. Translation gives CASSLGGQGAGELFF. Full variable domain (missing parts from reference TRBV7-7 and TRBJ2-2): GAGVSQSPRYKVTKRGQDVTLRCDPISSHATLYWYQQALGQGPEFLTYFNYEAQPDKSGLPSDRFSAERPEGSISTLTIQRTEQRDSAMYRCASSLGGQGAGELFFGEGSRLTVL.